This T cell receptor (beta chain) is drawn from a study of shared clonotypes between healthy human individuals. Remarks on this clone: Its antigen is not identified.

The DNA input per sorted-subset replicate PCR was about 220 ng, corresponding to some 30,000 T cell genomes. The method was immunoSEQ multiplex PCR; TCRdb's version includes in-frame clones alone and lacks a portion of them. The data contain about 2.1 million clones, 93% of them seen just once; the ten biggest clones take up under 2%. General observations from the study: Relative to their counterparts shared across all four donors, non-shared clonotypes exhibited diminished generation probabilities. Larger richness was generally estimated for naive than memory subsets.

CD45RO-negative cells were positively selected for CCR7, leaving out terminally differentiated effector memory CD45RA+ cells. The CDR3 is made up of 10 amino acids. The germline V gene encodes CDR1 SQVTM and CDR2 ANQGSEA. Trimming cost V 4 bases and J 7 bases, with 7 bases left between them. This TCR came from a man between 18 and 35 years old in good health. Some clones in this sample may be carry-over from other donors' samples. The rearrangement links TRBV29-1 to TRBJ1-1; no clear D gene. Sequencing was done on a sample of naive CD8+ T cells from PBMCs. The CDR3 bases are TGCAGCGTTGTTATCGTTGAAGCTTTCTTT. Protein: CSVVIVEAFF.